The 3 T cell receptor beta chains in this list originate from one sample, sequenced in a study of naive and memory T cell subsets. The treatment: skin biopsy from PPD injection site in Mantoux-positive individual. The library had UMIs added by 3' ligation of an oligonucleotide to TCR cDNA. The SP2 primer and nested alpha and beta constant region primers amplified ligated cDNA in four rounds. MiXCR was run by TCRdb on the UMI-ligation and nested PCR reads, yielding one entry per CDR3 protein. Here the sample spans tens of thousands of distinct CDR3 sequences, about 6.7% being singletons. Sequenced material: skin, taken from a tuberculin skin test site. The receptors derive from an adult in good health.

This clonotype was found many times. The V and J genes are TRBV5-4 and TRBJ1-1; D unresolved. Per germline, CDR1 SGHNT and CDR2 YYREEE (reference sequence). This CDR3 is 12 amino acids long. The germline V and J ends were trimmed by 0 bases and 8 bases, with 8 bases remaining between them. CDR3 coding DNA: TGTGCCAGCAGCTTGGACCCGGGGGAAGCTTTCTTT. Translated: CASSLDPGEAFF.

In this sample, this clonotype turned up a few times. V usage is TRBV12-3 or TRBV12-4 and J usage is TRBJ1-2; TRBD1 matches 10 bases. With 5 bases clipped from V and 4 bases from J, the junction kept 4 bases outside the gene matches. The CDR3 consists of 14 residues. This CDR3 is CASSPGTGVYGYTF. The CDR3, as DNA: TGTGCCAGCAGTCCCGGGACAGGGGTCTATGGCTACACCTTC.

This clonotype was recorded many times. This sequence joins TRBV12-3 or TRBV12-4 and TRBJ1-4; D call uncertain. Trimming left V 8 bases short and J 1 base short, with 14 bases between. The CDR3 totals 15 residues. The DNA for the CDR3 is TGTGCCAGCTACCCGGATGGTCTAACTAATGAAAAACTGTTTTTT. This sequence encodes CASYPDGLTNEKLFF.